This T cell receptor (beta chain) was recovered during a study of blood T cell repertoires in COVID-19 (dated by TCRdb to 2018 to 2021). Notes on the research overall: The collaborator samples originated in the United States, Italy and Spain and spanned the acute and convalescent phases of COVID-19. A de-identified subject ID, COVID-19 status, age in years and sex were almost always included in the sample metadata. Where available, HLA class I and class II types were obtained from metadata supplied by the sample provider rather than from assay-based typing. Samples were obtained from the ongoing ImmuneRACE study (first 160 participants) and from about 1,300 subjects provided by 6 global collaborators. The repertoires were made available in a free public database intended to serve as a resource for research on the immune response to SARS-CoV-2. Subjects who had been exposed to COVID-19, were actively infected with it, or had recovered from it provided the deeply sampled blood TCRbeta repertoires that made up the dataset. The prospective study material was composed of cDNA or gDNA derived from T cells, B-cell-depleted T cells, or PBMCs. Here is what the overall study found, with its caveats: The amount of clinical and demographic metadata varied by source and participant and was provided uncurated.

The immunoSEQ Assay, a bias-controlled multiplex PCR, was used to amplify TCRbeta CDR3 regions from genomic DNA. As for the original processing: The number of nucleated cells in each sample was estimated from the amplification of reference gene primers within the assay. To quantify the absolute abundance of each unique TCRbeta CDR3 rearrangement, sequence reads were collapsed and filtered. Productive Simpson clonality was computed per sample as the square root of Simpson's diversity index over productive rearrangements. TCRdb holds this immuneACCESS table with in-frame rearrangements only. Some clones are missing; in checked studies, unresolved V genes explain under half, and the rest has no known cause. Clone size and the V and J calls come from that table; the DNA yielded D and trimming. This sample comprises about 180,000 clones, about three quarters of them detected only once. The ten largest clones add up to about an eighth of the sample.

One collaborating source in Seattle enrolled patients during active infection and followed them longitudinally through the course of disease. Collaborating institutions collected whole blood in K2EDTA tubes following their own protocols. For TCRbeta analysis, collaborator samples were shipped as frozen whole blood, as isolated PBMCs, or as DNA extracted from either sample type. This clone was counted between two and nine times. Its antigen remains undetermined. There are no base qualities to consult, and no much larger clone falls within one base. Sequenced: peripheral blood. The clonotype comes from an elderly woman with COVID-19, enrolled during active disease.

The sequence in DNA is TGTGCCAGCAGTGGTCGGACTAGTTACCCATCCTCTAGCACAGATACGCAGTATTTT. Its protein product is CASSGRTSYPSSSTDTQYF. The V gene is TRBV28 and the J gene is TRBJ2-3; 7 bases in the middle match TRBD2. The CDR3 spans 19 residues, from the cysteine through the phenylalanine. Only CDR3 DNA is held: 57 bases, read in frame from base 1. CDR1 MDHEN and CDR2 SYDVKM are derived from the germline V gene. Unmatched junction bases come to 17, with V trimmed by 5 bases and J by 0 bases.